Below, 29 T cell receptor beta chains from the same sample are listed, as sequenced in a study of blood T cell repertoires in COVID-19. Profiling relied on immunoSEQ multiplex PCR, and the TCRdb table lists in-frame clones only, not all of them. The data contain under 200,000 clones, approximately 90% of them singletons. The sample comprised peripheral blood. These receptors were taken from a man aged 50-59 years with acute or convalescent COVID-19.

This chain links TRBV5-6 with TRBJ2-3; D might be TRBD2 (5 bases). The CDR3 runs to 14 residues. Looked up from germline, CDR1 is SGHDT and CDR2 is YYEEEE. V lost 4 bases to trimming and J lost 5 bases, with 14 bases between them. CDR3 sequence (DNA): TGTGCCAGCAGCGTAGTGGACCGGGGAGATACGCAGTATTTT. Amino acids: CASSVVDRGDTQYF.

The CDR3 nucleotides are TGCGCAATTTCGGCGGGGGCCAATGAGCAGTTCTTC. As protein: CAISAGANEQFF. The V and J genes are TRBV10-2 and TRBJ2-1; tentative D call: TRBD2 (7 bases). The CDR3 has 12 amino acids. Germline values: CDR1 WSHSY, CDR2 SAAADI.

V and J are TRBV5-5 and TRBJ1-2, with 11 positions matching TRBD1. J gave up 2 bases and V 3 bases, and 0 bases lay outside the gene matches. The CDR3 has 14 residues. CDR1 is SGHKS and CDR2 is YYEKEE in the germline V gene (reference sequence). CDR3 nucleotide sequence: TGTGCCAGCAGCTGGGACAGGGGGAACTATGGCTACACCTTC. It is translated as CASSWDRGNYGYTF. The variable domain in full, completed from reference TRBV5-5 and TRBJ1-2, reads DAGVTQSPTHLIKTRGQQVTLRCSPISGHKSVSWYQQVLGQGPQFIFQYYEKEERGRGNFPDRFSARQFPNYSSELNVNALLLGDSALYLCASSWDRGNYGYTFGSGTRLTVV.

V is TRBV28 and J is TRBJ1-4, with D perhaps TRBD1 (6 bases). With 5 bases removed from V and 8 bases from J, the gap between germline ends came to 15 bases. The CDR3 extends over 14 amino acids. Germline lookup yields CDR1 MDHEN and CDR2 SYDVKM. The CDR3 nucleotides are TGTGCCAGCAGTAGGACAGCCAGAGGCGAAAAACTGTTTTTT. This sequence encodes CASSRTARGEKLFF.

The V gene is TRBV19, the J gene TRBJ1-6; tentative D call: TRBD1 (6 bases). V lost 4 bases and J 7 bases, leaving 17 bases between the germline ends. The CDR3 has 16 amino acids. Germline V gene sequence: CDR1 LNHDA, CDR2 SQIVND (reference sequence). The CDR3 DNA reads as TGTGCCAGTAGTACGGTGACCAGGGGCCGGAATTCACCCCTCCACTTT. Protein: CASSTVTRGRNSPLHF.

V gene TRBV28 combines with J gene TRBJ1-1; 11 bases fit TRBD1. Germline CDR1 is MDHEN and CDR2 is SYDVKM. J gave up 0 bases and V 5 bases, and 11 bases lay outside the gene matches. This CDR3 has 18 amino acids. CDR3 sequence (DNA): TGTGCCAGCAGTCCAGCCGGGACAGGGGGACTTATGAACACTGAAGCTTTCTTT. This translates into CASSPAGTGGLMNTEAFF.

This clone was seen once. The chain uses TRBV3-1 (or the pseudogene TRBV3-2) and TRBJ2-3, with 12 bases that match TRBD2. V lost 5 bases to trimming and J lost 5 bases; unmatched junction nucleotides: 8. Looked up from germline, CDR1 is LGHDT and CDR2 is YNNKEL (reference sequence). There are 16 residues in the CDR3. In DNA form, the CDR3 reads TGTGCCAGCAGCAACCTAGCGGGAGGGCCGGGAGATACGCAGTATTTT. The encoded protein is CASSNLAGGPGDTQYF.

Here the CDR3 reads CASGTTNSRSYEQYF. CDR3 nucleotide sequence: TGTGCCAGCGGAACGACGAACAGCCGGTCCTACGAGCAGTACTTC. V is TRBV27 and J is TRBJ2-7; D gene unclear. CDR3 length equals 15 residues. Trimming removed 8 bases from V and 1 base from J, with 18 bases in between. Germline V gene data show CDR1 as MNHEY and CDR2 as SMNVEV (reference sequence).

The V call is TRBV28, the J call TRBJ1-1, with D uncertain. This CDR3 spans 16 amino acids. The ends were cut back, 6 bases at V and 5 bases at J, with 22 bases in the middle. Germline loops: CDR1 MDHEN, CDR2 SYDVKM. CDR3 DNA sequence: TGTGCCAGCAGGCCGGCAGTGGGAGCGAGGAGAACTGAAGCTTTCTTT. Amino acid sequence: CASRPAVGARRTEAFF. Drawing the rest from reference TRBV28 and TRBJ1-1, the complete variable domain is DVKVTQSSRYLVKRTGEKVFLECVQDMDHENMFWYRQDPGLGLRLIYFSYDVKMKEKGDIPEGYSVSREKKERFSLILESASTNQTSMYLCASRPAVGARRTEAFFGQGTRLTVV.

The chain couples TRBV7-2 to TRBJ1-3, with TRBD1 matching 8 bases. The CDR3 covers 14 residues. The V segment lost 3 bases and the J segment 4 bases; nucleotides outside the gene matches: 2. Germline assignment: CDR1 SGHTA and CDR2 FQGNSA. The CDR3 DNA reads TGTGCCAGCAGCTTTGGGACAGGCGGAAACACCATATATTTT. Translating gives CASSFGTGGNTIYF.

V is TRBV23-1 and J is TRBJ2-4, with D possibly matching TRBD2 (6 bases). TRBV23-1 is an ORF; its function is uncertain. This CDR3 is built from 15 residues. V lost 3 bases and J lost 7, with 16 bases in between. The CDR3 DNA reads TGCGCCAGCAGTCATGTAGCGGAGAAAGGGAACATTCAGTACTTC. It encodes CASSHVAEKGNIQYF.

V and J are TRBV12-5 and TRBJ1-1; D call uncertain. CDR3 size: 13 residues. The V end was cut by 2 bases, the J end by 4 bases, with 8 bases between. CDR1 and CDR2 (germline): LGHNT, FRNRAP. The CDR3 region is CASGLRGGTEAFF. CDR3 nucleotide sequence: TGTGCTAGTGGTTTGAGAGGAGGCACTGAAGCTTTCTTT.

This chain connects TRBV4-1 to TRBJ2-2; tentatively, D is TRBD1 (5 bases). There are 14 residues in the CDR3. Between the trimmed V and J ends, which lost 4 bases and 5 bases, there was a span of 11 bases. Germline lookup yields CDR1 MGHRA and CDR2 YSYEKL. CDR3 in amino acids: CASSPLPGTGELFF. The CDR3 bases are TGCGCCAGCAGCCCACTCCCAGGGACCGGGGAGCTGTTTTTT.

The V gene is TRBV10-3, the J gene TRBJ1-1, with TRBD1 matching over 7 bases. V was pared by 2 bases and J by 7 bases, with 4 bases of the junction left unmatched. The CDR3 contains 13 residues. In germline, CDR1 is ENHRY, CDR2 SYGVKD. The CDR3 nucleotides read TGTGCCATCAGTGAGAACCGGGACAGTGAAGCTTTCTTT. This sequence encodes CAISENRDSEAFF.

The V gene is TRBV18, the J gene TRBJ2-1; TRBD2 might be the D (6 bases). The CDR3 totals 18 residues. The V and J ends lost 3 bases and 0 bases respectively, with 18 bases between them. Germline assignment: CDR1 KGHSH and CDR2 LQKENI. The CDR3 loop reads CASSPQEGLVPSYNEQFF. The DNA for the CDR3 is TGTGCCAGCTCACCCCAGGAGGGACTGGTTCCCTCCTACAATGAGCAGTTCTTC.

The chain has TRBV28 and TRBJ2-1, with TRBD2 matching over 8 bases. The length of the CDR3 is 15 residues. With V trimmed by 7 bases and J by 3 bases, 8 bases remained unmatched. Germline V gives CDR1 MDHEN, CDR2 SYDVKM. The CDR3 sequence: CASTTLAANYNEQFF. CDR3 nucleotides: TGTGCCAGCACTACACTAGCGGCTAACTACAATGAGCAGTTCTTC.

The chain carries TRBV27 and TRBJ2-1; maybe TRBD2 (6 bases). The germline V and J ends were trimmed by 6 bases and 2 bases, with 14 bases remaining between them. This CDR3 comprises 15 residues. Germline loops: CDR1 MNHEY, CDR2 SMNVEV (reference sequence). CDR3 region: CASRPTSSTYNEQFF. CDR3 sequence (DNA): TGTGCCAGCAGGCCAACTAGCAGTACCTACAATGAGCAGTTCTTC.

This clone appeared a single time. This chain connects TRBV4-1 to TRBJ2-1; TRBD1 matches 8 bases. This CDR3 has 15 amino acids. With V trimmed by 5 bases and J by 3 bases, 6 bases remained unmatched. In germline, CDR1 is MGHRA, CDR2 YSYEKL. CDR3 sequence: CASSLRQGSYNEQFF. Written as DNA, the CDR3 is TGCGCCAGCAGCTTACGACAGGGGAGCTACAATGAGCAGTTCTTC.

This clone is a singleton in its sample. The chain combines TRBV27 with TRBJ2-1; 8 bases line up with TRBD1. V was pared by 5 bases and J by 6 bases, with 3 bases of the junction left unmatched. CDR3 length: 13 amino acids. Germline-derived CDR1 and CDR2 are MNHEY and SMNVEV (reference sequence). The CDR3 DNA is TGTGCCAGCAGTAGGGACAGGCTCAATGAGCAGTTCTTC. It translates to CASSRDRLNEQFF.

The DNA of the CDR3 is TGTGCCTGGAGCCACCCGCGGGGGGATCAGCCCCAGCATTTT. It specifies CAWSHPRGDQPQHF. The V gene is TRBV30, the J gene TRBJ1-5; D may be TRBD1 (5 bases). This CDR3 contains 14 residues. Trimming took 3 bases from V and 5 from J, leaving 14 bases between them. CDR1 is GTSNPN, CDR2 SVGIG, per germline (reference sequence).

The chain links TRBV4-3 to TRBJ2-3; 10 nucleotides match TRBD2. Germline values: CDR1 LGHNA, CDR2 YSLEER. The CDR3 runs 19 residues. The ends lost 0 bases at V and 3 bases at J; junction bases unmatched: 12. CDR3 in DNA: TGCGCCAGCAGCCAAGATCGCTATGCTAGCGGGGGTTTTACAGATACGCAGTATTTT. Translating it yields CASSQDRYASGGFTDTQYF.

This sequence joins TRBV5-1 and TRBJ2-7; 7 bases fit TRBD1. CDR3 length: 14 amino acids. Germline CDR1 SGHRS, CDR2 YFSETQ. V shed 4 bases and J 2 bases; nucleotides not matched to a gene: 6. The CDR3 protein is CASSGSGGPYEQYF. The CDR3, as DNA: TGCGCCAGCAGCGGGTCAGGGGGACCCTACGAGCAGTACTTC.

In DNA form, the CDR3 reads TGTGCCAGCAGCGCTGCCGAGGCTAGCAATCAGCCCCAGCATTTT. Amino acid sequence: CASSAAEASNQPQHF. This chain uses TRBV2 with TRBJ1-5; D not certain. Germline V gene sequence: CDR1 SNHLY, CDR2 FYNNEI. This CDR3 spans 15 amino acids. Trimming removed 6 bases at V and 0 bases at J, with 12 bases between.

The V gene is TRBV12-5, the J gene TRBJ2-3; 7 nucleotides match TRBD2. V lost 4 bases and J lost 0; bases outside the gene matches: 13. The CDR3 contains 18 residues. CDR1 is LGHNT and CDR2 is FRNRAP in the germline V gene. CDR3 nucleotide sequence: TGTGCTAGTGGTTGGGGGAGGGACGGAATCATTAGCACAGATACGCAGTATTTT. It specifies CASGWGRDGIISTDTQYF.

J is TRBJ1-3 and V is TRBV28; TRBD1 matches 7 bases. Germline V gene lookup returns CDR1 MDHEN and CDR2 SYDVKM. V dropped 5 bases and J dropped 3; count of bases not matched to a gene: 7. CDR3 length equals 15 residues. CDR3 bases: TGTGCCAGCAGTCGGGACAGAATCTATGGAAACACCATATATTTT. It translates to CASSRDRIYGNTIYF.

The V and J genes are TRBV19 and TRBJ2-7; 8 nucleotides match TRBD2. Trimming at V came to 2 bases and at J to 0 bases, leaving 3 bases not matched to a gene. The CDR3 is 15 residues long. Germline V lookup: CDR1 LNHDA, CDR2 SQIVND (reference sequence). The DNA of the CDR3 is TGTGCCAGTAGTATATCCGGGGGGGGCTCCTACGAGCAGTACTTC. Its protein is CASSISGGGSYEQYF.

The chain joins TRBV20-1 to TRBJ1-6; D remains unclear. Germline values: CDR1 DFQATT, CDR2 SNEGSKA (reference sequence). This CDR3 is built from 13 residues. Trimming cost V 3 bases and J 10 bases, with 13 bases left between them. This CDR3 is CSASPGRSSPLHF. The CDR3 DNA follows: TGCAGTGCTAGTCCGGGGAGGTCCTCACCCCTCCACTTT.

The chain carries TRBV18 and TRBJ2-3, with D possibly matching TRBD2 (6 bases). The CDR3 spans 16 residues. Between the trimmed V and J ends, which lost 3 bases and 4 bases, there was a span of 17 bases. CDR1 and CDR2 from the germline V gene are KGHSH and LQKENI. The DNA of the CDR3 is TGTGCCAGCTCACCTTGGGACTCCTGGGTTCCAGATACGCAGTATTTT. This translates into CASSPWDSWVPDTQYF.

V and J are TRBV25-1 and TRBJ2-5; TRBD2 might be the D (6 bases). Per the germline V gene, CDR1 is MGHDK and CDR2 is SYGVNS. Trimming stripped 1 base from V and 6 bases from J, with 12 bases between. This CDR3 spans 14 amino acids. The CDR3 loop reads CASSELAVTQTQYF. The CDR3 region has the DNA TGTGCCAGCAGTGAATTAGCGGTCACTCAGACCCAGTACTTC.